These 20 T cell receptor beta chains share one sample of origin, sequenced in a study of beta chain features in type 1 diabetes. Expressed TCRB transcripts were sequenced because the isolated RNA had all been reverse transcribed beforehand. Produced via immunoSEQ multiplex PCR; TCRdb's table is partial and in-frame only. The sample has roughly 370,000 clones; around 14% are singletons. The sample consisted of naive CD4+ T cells from blood. These receptors all come from a man aged 30 to 45 in good health.

In this sample, this clone turned up a few times. The chain uses TRBV7-2 and TRBJ2-6, with D unresolved. The V end was cut by 6 bases, the J end by 0 bases, with 9 bases between. The CDR3 contains 15 residues. Germline-derived CDR1 and CDR2 are SGHTA and FQGNSA. CDR3 amino acids: CASSFPHSGANVLTF. The CDR3 bases are TGTGCCAGCAGTTTCCCGCACTCTGGGGCCAACGTCCTGACTTTC.

The chain is built from TRBV29-1 and TRBJ2-1; 12 bases line up with TRBD2. J gave up 5 bases and V 7 bases, and 6 bases lay outside the gene matches. Germline CDR1 SQVTM, CDR2 ANQGSEA. CDR3 size: 14 residues. The CDR3 loop reads CSASRTSGDNEQFF. CDR3 sequence (DNA): TGCAGCGCCAGCCGGACTAGCGGGGACAATGAGCAGTTCTTC.

This clone was found a few times. The chain links TRBV4-3 to TRBJ2-2; the D gene is possibly TRBD1 (6 bases). The CDR3 runs to 17 residues. V lost 1 base and J 3 bases, leaving 15 bases between the germline ends. In germline, CDR1 is LGHNA, CDR2 YSLEER. DNA of the CDR3: TGCGCCAGCAGCCAAGGAAGCCAGGGGTCCTACACCGGGGAGCTGTTTTTT. This gives the protein CASSQGSQGSYTGELFF.

This clone was counted only a few times. Written as DNA, the CDR3 is TGTGCCAGCAGCTCACAGGACAGGCGCCGCCTTTACGAGCAGTACGTC. Its protein is CASSSQDRRRLYEQYV. The chain combines TRBV7-8 with TRBJ2-7; 7 bases line up with TRBD1. The CDR3 totals 16 residues. CDR1 is SGHVS, CDR2 FQNEAQ, per germline. Trimming removed 4 bases from V and 4 bases from J; junction bases left unmatched: 13.

This clone was seen only a few times. This CDR3 reads CSAATDTQYF. For the CDR3, the DNA is TGCAGTGCTGCAACGGATACGCAGTATTTT. The chain is built from TRBV20-1 and TRBJ2-3; D not resolved. Germline CDR1 DFQATT, CDR2 SNEGSKA (reference sequence). V was shortened by 5 bases and J by 6 bases, with 6 bases between the two germline ends. The CDR3 consists of 10 residues.

This clone showed up just a few times. This chain links TRBV21-1 with TRBJ2-2; the table calls TRBD2, which could not be checked here. TRBV21-1 is listed as a pseudogene. The CDR3 contains 17 residues. CDR3 protein: CASSKGTSGENTGELFF. As DNA, the CDR3 is TGTGCCAGCAGCAAAGGGACTAGCGGAGAGAACACCGGGGAGCTGTTTTTT.

The chain has TRBV5-1 and TRBJ2-7; 7 bases align to TRBD1. The V gene end was trimmed by 1 base and the J gene end by 1 base; junction bases not matched to a gene: 14. Germline loops: CDR1 SGHRS, CDR2 YFSETQ. The CDR3 loop spans 18 amino acids. The CDR3 coding sequence is TGCGCCAGCAGCTTGAGGGACAGAACCTTGGTGCGTTCCTACGAGCAGTACTTC. Encoded protein: CASSLRDRTLVRSYEQYF.

In its sample, this clone was seen a few times. The chain recombines TRBV7-2 with TRBJ1-2; D unclear. CDR3 length: 10 amino acids. V lost 4 bases to trimming and J lost 4 bases, with 1 base between them. CDR1 SGHTA and CDR2 FQGNSA come from the germline V gene. CDR3 in DNA: TGTGCCAGCAGCTCCTATGGCTACACCTTC. This sequence encodes CASSSYGYTF.

This chain links TRBV20-1 with TRBJ1-1; D remains unclear. The CDR3 has 10 residues. Trimming removed 5 bases at V and 12 bases at J, with 13 bases between. CDR1 and CDR2 from the germline V gene are DFQATT and SNEGSKA (reference sequence). The CDR3 region is CSAGYWVPFF. CDR3 nucleotides: TGCAGTGCTGGATATTGGGTCCCTTTCTTT.

The CDR3 protein is CAWGDLLRKETQYF. The CDR3 DNA sequence: TGTGCCTGGGGGGACCTCCTCCGGAAAGAGACCCAGTACTTC. The chain employs TRBV30 and TRBJ2-5, with D perhaps given as TRBD1 or TRBD2 (5 bases each). Between the trimmed V and J ends, which lost 5 bases and 3 bases, there was a span of 16 bases. Germline V gene lookup returns CDR1 GTSNPN and CDR2 SVGIG (reference sequence). The CDR3 spans 14 residues.

In DNA, the CDR3 is TGTGCCAGTCTTTTGTCTGGGGCCAACGTCCTGACTTTC. Residues: CASLLSGANVLTF. This rearrangement joins TRBV7-6 to TRBJ2-6; D ambiguous. The germline V and J ends were trimmed by 9 bases and 1 base, with 7 bases remaining between them. In germline, CDR1 is SGHVS, CDR2 FNYEAQ. The CDR3 has 13 amino acids. Together with reference TRBV7-6 and TRBJ2-6, the CDR3 gives the full variable domain: GAGVSQSPRYKVTKRGQDVALRCDPISGHVSLYWYRQALGQGPEFLTYFNYEAQQDKSGLPNDRFSAERPEGSISTLTIQRTEQRDSAMYRCASLLSGANVLTFGAGSRLTVL.

This clone was observed a few times. Other DNA sequences in the same sample also yield this CDR3. In DNA form, the CDR3 reads TGCAGTGTGGGGAACACTGAAGCTTTCTTT. Translating it yields CSVGNTEAFF. The chain carries TRBV20-1 and TRBJ1-1; D is unclear. Germline-derived CDR1 and CDR2 are DFQATT and SNEGSKA (reference sequence). The CDR3 runs 10 residues. Trimming removed 7 bases from V and 1 base from J, with 4 bases in between.

The chain joins TRBV27 to TRBJ2-7; D possibly corresponds to TRBD1 (5 bases). The CDR3 covers 14 residues. The germline V and J ends were trimmed by 2 bases and 2 bases, with 10 bases remaining between them. The germline CDR1 and CDR2 sequences are MNHEY and SMNVEV (reference sequence). The CDR3 protein is CASSLKDITYEQYV. DNA for the CDR3: TGTGCCAGCAGTTTAAAGGACATCACCTACGAGCAGTACGTC.

The chain links TRBV25-1 to TRBJ2-3, with 10 bases that match TRBD2. Germline lookup yields CDR1 MGHDK and CDR2 SYGVNS. The CDR3 loop spans 17 amino acids. V dropped 1 base and J dropped 4; count of bases not matched to a gene: 8. CDR3 amino acids: CASSESPGLAFADTQYF. DNA of the CDR3: TGTGCCAGCAGTGAATCCCCGGGACTAGCGTTCGCAGATACGCAGTATTTT.

This clone was seen a handful of times. This chain links TRBV5-1 with TRBJ2-7, with a weak D call TRBD1 (6 bases). V dropped 0 bases and J dropped 6 bases, with 13 bases sitting between them. From germline, CDR1 is SGHRS and CDR2 YFSETQ. The CDR3 consists of 14 residues. This CDR3 reads CASSLAGQSAEQYV. The CDR3 bases are TGCGCCAGCAGCTTGGCTGGACAGAGTGCCGAGCAGTACGTC.

As DNA, the CDR3 is TGTGCCAGCAGCGTAGACCCCTTGACAGAGACTTATGGCTACACCTTC. Its translation: CASSVDPLTETYGYTF. The chain links TRBV9 to TRBJ1-2, with a weak D call TRBD1 (5 bases). Germline V CDR1 and CDR2: SGDLS, YYNGEE. V lost 0 bases and J lost 5, with 17 bases in between. The CDR3 is 16 amino acids. The full variable domain, its missing parts supplied by reference TRBV9 and TRBJ1-2, is DSGVTQTPKHLITATGQRVTLRCSPRSGDLSVYWYQQSLDQGLQFLIQYYNGEERAKGNILERFSAQQFPDLHSELNLSSLELGDSALYFCASSVDPLTETYGYTFGSGTRLTVV.

This clone was seen more than once but under ten times. The chain couples TRBV10-3 to TRBJ1-5; TRBD1 matches at 7 bases. CDR1 is ENHRY and CDR2 is SYGVKD in the germline V gene. J gave up 9 bases and V 9 bases, and 8 bases lay outside the gene matches. The CDR3 length is 12 residues. The CDR3 spells CAIGGHTWPQHF. The DNA for the CDR3 is TGTGCCATAGGGGGCCACACATGGCCCCAGCATTTT.

In its sample, this clone was seen a few times. The V and J genes are TRBV29-1 and TRBJ2-6, with 7 bases that match TRBD1. After removal of 0 bases from V and 0 bases from J, the junction contained 14 bases not matched to a gene. The CDR3 is 20 amino acids. The germline CDR1 and CDR2 sequences are SQVTM and ANQGSEA. The CDR3 spells CSVEDEVRQGLVSGANVLTF. Written as DNA, the CDR3 is TGCAGCGTTGAAGATGAAGTTAGACAGGGCCTAGTCTCTGGGGCCAACGTCCTGACTTTC.

This chain links TRBV5-1 with TRBJ2-1; a weak D match, TRBD2 (5 bases). With 1 base removed from V and 5 bases from J, the gap between germline ends came to 10 bases. The CDR3 spans 14 residues. Germline loops: CDR1 SGHRS, CDR2 YFSETQ. The CDR3 protein is CASSLRAGNNEQFF. The DNA of the CDR3 is TGCGCCAGCAGCTTGAGGGCGGGTAACAATGAGCAGTTCTTC.

The V and J genes are TRBV4-2 and TRBJ2-5, with D possibly TRBD2 on 6 matching bases. From germline, CDR1 is LGHNA and CDR2 YNFKEQ. This CDR3 region has 15 residues. V gave up 5 bases and J gave up 7 bases, with 20 bases separating them. The CDR3 DNA reads TGTGCCAGCAGCTCCAGGACGGGGTCCGGGGGGACCCAGTACTTC. Its protein product is CASSSRTGSGGTQYF.